The 17 T cell receptor beta chains below all came from one sample that was sequenced in a study of CD8+ T cells in alopecia areata. RNA, once extracted, was reverse transcribed into cDNA for use as the sequencing template. The data were produced by immunoSEQ multiplex PCR, yet TCRdb's version contains in-frame clones alone and is incomplete. The sample includes 90,000 to 100,000 clones, around 44% of them seen just once. The sequenced material came from CD4+ T cells sorted from blood. Every receptor here comes from a human donor with alopecia areata.

V and J are TRBV28 and TRBJ1-6; D call uncertain. Germline V gene lookup returns CDR1 MDHEN and CDR2 SYDVKM. Trimming removed 1 base at V and 5 bases at J, with 6 bases between. This CDR3 region has 14 residues. This CDR3 reads CASSLSVDNSPLHF. In nucleotides, the CDR3 is TGTGCCAGCAGTTTATCCGTGGATAATTCACCCCTCCACTTT.

About this clone: The sample has other DNA sequences that encode this CDR3 too. The chain links TRBV7-2 to TRBJ2-5; the match to TRBD2 covers 9 bases. The V gene's germline CDR1 is SGHTA and CDR2 FQGNSA. The CDR3 consists of 13 residues. The junction had 0 bases not matched to a gene; V was cut back by 3 bases and J by 4 bases. In DNA, the CDR3 is TGTGCCAGCAGCTTTAGCGGGGGAGAGACCCAGTACTTC. This encodes CASSFSGGETQYF.

The chain couples TRBV29-1 to TRBJ2-7; no firm D call. This CDR3 is built from 12 residues. The V end lost 7 bases, the J end lost 0 bases, and 10 bases lay between the germline ends. Looked up from germline, CDR1 is SQVTM and CDR2 is ANQGSEA. The CDR3 loop is CSAGPDSYEQYF. CDR3 in DNA: TGCAGCGCCGGTCCCGACTCCTACGAGCAGTACTTC.

This clone was seen more than once but under ten times. Here the CDR3 DNA reads TGTGCCAGCGGACTAGCGGGAGCAGTCCAAGAGACCCAGTACTTC. It encodes CASGLAGAVQETQYF. The V and J genes are TRBV6-6 and TRBJ2-5; 13 positions match TRBD2. CDR3 length: 15 residues. The germline CDR1 and CDR2 sequences are MNHNY and SVGAGI (reference sequence). Unmatched junction bases numbered 4, after V lost 8 bases and J lost 1 base.

There are a few counts of this clone. The chain uses TRBV5-1 and TRBJ2-3; D is unclear. In germline, CDR1 is SGHRS, CDR2 YFSETQ. The CDR3 spans 16 residues. Between the trimmed V and J ends, which lost 0 bases and 0 bases, there was a span of 11 bases. CDR3 residues: CASSLDPSGSTDTQYF. The CDR3 region has the DNA TGCGCCAGCAGCTTGGACCCCTCCGGAAGCACAGATACGCAGTATTTT.

The chain uses TRBV4-1 and TRBJ2-5; 7 positions agree with TRBD1. Germline values: CDR1 MGHRA, CDR2 YSYEKL. The J segment lost 2 bases and the V segment lost 1 base, leaving 10 bases of the junction unmatched. The CDR3 is 17 residues long. The CDR3 here is CASSQVSAGGRQETQYF. In DNA form, the CDR3 reads TGCGCCAGCAGCCAAGTATCGGCAGGGGGTCGGCAAGAGACCCAGTACTTC.

As for this clone: Other DNA sequences in the same sample also yield this CDR3. V gene TRBV29-1 combines with J gene TRBJ1-2; TRBD1 is a possible D gene (6 bases). This CDR3 is 12 amino acids long. Germline CDR1 is SQVTM and CDR2 is ANQGSEA. Trimming removed 4 bases at V and 4 bases at J, with 10 bases between. CDR3 sequence reads: CSVGQVGYGYTF. CDR3 sequence (DNA): TGCAGCGTTGGACAGGTCGGCTATGGCTACACCTTC.

This chain connects TRBV18 to TRBJ2-7, with TRBD1 matching over 7 bases. The CDR3 extends over 14 amino acids. V lost 3 bases to trimming and J lost 1 base; unmatched junction nucleotides: 3. Germline assignment: CDR1 KGHSH and CDR2 LQKENI. The CDR3 DNA reads TGTGCCAGCTCACCGGAACAGGGGTCCTACGAGCAGTACTTC. It codes for CASSPEQGSYEQYF.

The rearrangement uses TRBV29-1 and TRBJ2-7; 10 bases are shared with TRBD1. The J segment lost 4 bases and the V segment lost 4 bases, leaving 7 bases of the junction unmatched. Germline V gene sequence: CDR1 SQVTM, CDR2 ANQGSEA. The CDR3 extends over 14 amino acids. In DNA form, the CDR3 reads TGCAGCGTTGTTTTCGGGACAGGGGAATACGAGCAGTACTTC. It is translated as CSVVFGTGEYEQYF.

The chain carries TRBV29-1 and TRBJ2-1; perhaps TRBD2 as D (6 bases). Germline CDR1 SQVTM, CDR2 ANQGSEA. CDR3 size: 17 residues. Trimming took off 4 bases at V and 3 bases at J, with 22 bases between the two ends. The chain's CDR3 is CSVGGSGSPSLYNEQFF. CDR3 sequence (DNA): TGCAGCGTTGGGGGTAGCGGCTCCCCCTCACTCTACAATGAGCAGTTCTTC.

For this clone: Other nucleotide sequences in the sample specify the same CDR3. This chain connects TRBV30 to TRBJ1-5; D gene uncertain. V was shortened by 1 base and J by 7 bases, with 8 bases between the two germline ends. The CDR3 has 12 amino acids. Germline values: CDR1 GTSNPN, CDR2 SVGIG (reference sequence). The CDR3 reads CAWSGGNQPQHF. The DNA of the CDR3 is TGTGCCTGGAGTGGAGGGAACCAGCCCCAGCATTTT.

The chain couples TRBV29-1 to TRBJ2-3; 10 bases are shared with TRBD2. The germline gives CDR1 SQVTM, CDR2 ANQGSEA. Trimming cost V 7 bases and J 6 bases; bases outside gene matches: 7. The CDR3 has 13 amino acids. CDR3: CSAPLAGWDTQYF. In nucleotides, the CDR3 is TGCAGCGCTCCACTAGCGGGGTGGGATACGCAGTATTTT.

The chain combines TRBV29-1 with TRBJ2-7, with 7 bases aligning to TRBD1. The germline V gene encodes CDR1 SQVTM and CDR2 ANQGSEA. V shed 3 bases and J 3 bases; nucleotides not matched to a gene: 11. This CDR3 has 15 residues. Here the CDR3 DNA reads TGCAGCGTTGAGGGGCCAGGGGGTTCTCTCTACGAGCAGTACTTC. Translated: CSVEGPGGSLYEQYF.

The chain links TRBV2 to TRBJ2-5; a possible D gene is TRBD1 (6 bases). V was shortened by 7 bases and J by 3 bases, with 12 bases between the two germline ends. This CDR3 comprises 13 residues. Per the germline V gene, CDR1 is SNHLY and CDR2 is FYNNEI. CDR3 loop: CASKQGREETQYF. Written as DNA, the CDR3 is TGTGCCAGCAAGCAGGGGCGCGAAGAGACCCAGTACTTC.

The chain recombines TRBV7-9 with TRBJ2-1; the D is unclear. The V end was cut by 4 bases, the J end by 8 bases, with 9 bases between. This CDR3 spans 12 amino acids. CDR1 SEHNR and CDR2 FQNEAQ come from the germline V gene (reference sequence). CDR3 sequence: CASSSTGDEQFF. For the CDR3, the DNA is TGTGCCAGCAGCTCGACTGGTGATGAGCAGTTCTTC.

The chain couples TRBV30 to TRBJ1-2, with D unresolved. The CDR3 runs to 14 residues. Germline-derived CDR1 and CDR2 are GTSNPN and SVGIG (reference sequence). Trimming left V 3 bases short and J 5 bases short, with 16 bases between. CDR3 loop: CAWSSLRAIYGYTF. The CDR3 DNA sequence: TGTGCCTGGAGCTCACTCCGGGCCATTTATGGCTACACCTTC.

The chain employs TRBV4-1 and TRBJ2-7; D is uncertain. CDR1 MGHRA and CDR2 YSYEKL come from the germline V gene. The CDR3 contains 12 residues. The V gene lost 4 bases and the J gene lost 7 bases, with 11 bases spanning the gap. The CDR3 region is CASSPAIGEQYF. CDR3 in DNA: TGCGCCAGCAGCCCCGCCATCGGTGAGCAGTACTTC.